The clone carrying this TCR beta chain was observed many times. The target antigen is unknown. This entry belongs to a study of identical twins. Template switching added a universal primer binding site, and final cDNA carried unique molecular identifiers. TCRdb passed the 5' RACE reads through MiXCR, listing each CDR3 protein once. The sample yields about 240,000 distinct CDR3 sequences, roughly 7.5% seen once. Study outcomes and limitations: Invariant populations such as MAIT and iNKT cells could partly muddle zero-insertion analyses.

The CDR3 covers 14 residues. Trimming removed 3 bases from V and 7 bases from J; junction bases left unmatched: 6. The same sample was also used in a study of yellow fever vaccine responses in identical twins. That source reports: Twins' vaccine T cell responses were reported to seem partly convergent and partly personalized.

The receptor comes from a woman younger than 35 in good health. The chain couples TRBV12-3 or TRBV12-4 to TRBJ1-2, with 9 nucleotides matching TRBD1. The sequencing sample was made of CD8+ T cells sorted from blood. The chain's CDR3 is CASSFDRGSSGYTF. The CDR3 DNA reads as TGTGCCAGCAGTTTTGACAGGGGGAGTAGTGGCTACACCTTC.